This TCR beta chain was found in a study of blood T cell repertoires in COVID-19. The overall study: The study drew acute and convalescent COVID-19 samples from the United States, Italy and Spain. T cells, B-cell-depleted T cells, or PBMCs supplied cDNA or gDNA.

Participants spanned ages about 18 to 95 years and resided in 20 to 30 US areas. Cohorts were assigned according to the clinical history that participants reported. Profiled with immunoSEQ multiplex PCR; TCRdb holds only in-frame clones, not every one. The sample lists about 320,000 clones, roughly 86% seen once, with approximately 9% in the top ten. Trimming removed 3 bases from V and 8 bases from J; junction bases left unmatched: 17. The CDR3 has 18 amino acids. The rearrangement joins TRBV5-3 to TRBJ1-6, with 7 bases lining up with TRBD1. TRBV5-3 is treated as an ORF (open reading frame) with a function not yet certain. The sample was PBMCs or T cells enriched from blood (not recorded which). The receptor was isolated from a woman aged 18-29 years who had recovered from COVID-19. The CDR3 sequence: CARSSKTGRLARDSPLHF. CDR3 coding DNA: TGTGCCAGAAGCTCGAAGACAGGGCGCCTGGCCCGTGATTCACCCCTCCACTTT.